This TCR beta chain was observed in a study of tumor and adjacent non-tumor tissue in lung cancer. General study results and limits: In normal lung, the top 100 clones were significantly more dominant than in tumor. Significantly higher TCR diversity was found in tumor than normal lung.

The library came from three nested PCR rounds adapted from ARM-PCR protocols. TCRdb passed the multiplex PCR reads through MiXCR, listing each CDR3 protein once. In the table there are 110,000 or so distinct CDR3 sequences, 75% of which are singletons. On this clonotype: Its cognate antigen is unknown. At one end, the junction sequence differs from germline, possibly due to a read error.

No cell sorting was done before RNA was extracted from the tissue. Newly diagnosed lung cancer patients had thoracic surgery in China, August–late 2014, without prior chemotherapy. This receptor was identified in a woman in her sixties with non-small cell lung cancer. Source material: lung tumor tissue.

The DNA for the CDR3 is TGCGCCAGCAGCCAGTCCGGACGCGGGGTCAAGGTCCTGACGTTC. This gives the protein CASSQSGRGVKVLTF. This sequence joins TRBV4-3 and TRBJ2-6; D may be TRBD2 (6 bases). This CDR3 region has 15 residues. The germline gives CDR1 LGHNA, CDR2 YSLEER.